A selection of T cell receptor beta chains follows, all from one sample in a study of prognosis after radiotherapy for stage I lung cancer. TCRdb analysed the multiplex PCR reads with MiXCR anew, one entry per CDR3 protein. The repertoire holds roughly 26,000 distinct CDR3 sequences, 25% to 35% seen once, with roughly 33% in the top ten. The sequences come from PBMCs, collected before or after stereotactic body radiation therapy (not recorded which). The receptors shown here come from a donor aged 50 or older with non-small cell lung cancer. The CDR3 runs from the conserved cysteine through the conserved F or W. D genes are given only for firm matches. Clone size is not always given. Where it is, it says once, few, many or a class for expanded clones.

J	size	D	V	DNA	CDR3
TRBJ1-2	-	TRBD1	TRBV28	TGTGCCAGCAAAACCACAGGGGCCAAGAACTGTTGCTACACCTTC	CASKTTGAKNCCYTF
TRBJ1-5	many	-	TRBV7-2	TGTGCCAGCAGCTTAGCAGGGGGCAATCAGCCCCAGCATTTT	CASSLAGGNQPQHF
TRBJ2-1	many	TRBD2	TRBV28	TGTGCCAGCAGTTCTTGGACTAGCGAGCGGACATGGCAGTTCTTC	CASSSWTSERTWQFF
TRBJ1-3	many	-	TRBV7-9	TGTGCCAGCAGCGGAGTGGGAGCCGGCCACAGGAGCCTGGGGAACACCATATATTTT	CASSGVGAGHRSLGNTIYF
TRBJ2-1	medium-sized	-	TRBV30	TGTGCCTGGAGTGTTTGGAGCAATAGTGTCAATGAGCAGTTCTTC	CAWSVWSNSVNEQFF
TRBJ1-2	many	-	TRBV4-2	TGTGCCAGCAGCCAGGACGGACAGAGGGACAACTATGGCTACACCTTC	CASSQDGQRDNYGYTF
TRBJ2-7	many	-	TRBV7-2	TGTGCCAGCAGGCGACAGGTCAACTACGAGCAGTACTTC	CASRRQVNYEQYF
TRBJ1-2	-	-	TRBV5-8	TGTGCCAGCGGGCGGAACTATGGCTACACCTTC	CASGRNYGYTF
TRBJ2-4	many	TRBD2	TRBV30	TGTGCCTGGAACACCCCTGGGGGAGGGATAAACATTCAGTACTTC	CAWNTPGGGINIQYF
TRBJ1-5	many	TRBD1	TRBV2	TGTGCCAGCAGCGAAACAGGGGCGGATCAGCCCCAGCATTTT	CASSETGADQPQHF
TRBJ2-5	many	-	TRBV24-1	TGTGCCTCCTCAATAGACAGTCAAGAGACCCAGTACTTC	CASSIDSQETQYF